This T cell receptor beta chain was captured by sequencing in a study of T cell responses to AZD1222 COVID-19 vaccine. The junction had 8 bases not matched to a gene; V was cut back by 3 bases and J by 2 bases. The CDR3 has 17 residues. The germline V gene encodes CDR1 WSHSY and CDR2 SAAADI. Using immunoSEQ multiplex PCR, the repertoire was profiled, and TCRdb retains in-frame clones only, with some absent. The sample has 60,000 to 75,000 clones, approximately 83% seen once. V gene TRBV10-2 combines with J gene TRBJ2-1; the match to TRBD2 covers 9 bases. Specimen: peripheral blood, collected on day 0 of AZD1222 vaccination. The sequence came from an adult in good health. This CDR3 is CASSESRGGLTYNEQFF. CDR3 bases: TGCGCCAGCAGTGAATCGCGGGGGGGACTTACCTACAATGAGCAGTTCTTC.